This TCR beta chain comes out of a study of technical replicates of blood from four donors. This CDR3 has 15 residues. Germline V gene sequence: CDR1 SGHTA, CDR2 FQGTGA. V gave up 1 base and J gave up 4 bases, with 13 bases separating them. Sequencing was performed with immunoSEQ multiplex PCR; in TCRdb, only in-frame clones are kept and a portion is missing. The sample records under 75,000 clones, around 96% being singletons. The sequence came from a human donor in good health. The V gene is TRBV7-3, the J gene TRBJ1-1, with D uncertain. Sequencing input: T cells isolated from PBMCs. The CDR3 DNA reads TGTGCCAGCAGCTTAAGTTACAGAGAGGGCACTGAAGCTTTCTTT. Protein sequence: CASSLSYREGTEAFF.